Listed here are 3 T cell receptor beta chains from one sample, sequenced in a study of shared clonotypes between healthy human individuals. TCRdb's table, derived via immunoSEQ multiplex PCR, lists solely in-frame clones and lacks some. The sample has a few hundred thousand clones, roughly three quarters seen once. Sequenced sample: PBMCs. The source of these receptors is a woman in her forties in good health. Some clones in this sample may be carry-over from other donors' samples.

The V gene is TRBV5-1, the J gene TRBJ1-1; D is possibly TRBD1 (5 bases). The germline V and J ends were trimmed by 3 bases and 8 bases, with 14 bases remaining between them. This CDR3 comprises 13 residues. Germline V lookup: CDR1 SGHRS, CDR2 YFSETQ. The CDR3 is CASSSRGGAEAFF. The DNA of the CDR3 is TGCGCCAGCAGCTCCCGGGGCGGAGCAGAAGCTTTCTTT.

To note about this clone: The sample contains more than one DNA sequence encoding this CDR3. The V gene is TRBV29-1, the J gene TRBJ1-1, with TRBD1 matching over 9 bases. The germline V gene has CDR1 SQVTM and CDR2 ANQGSEA. This CDR3 has 13 amino acids. Germline trimming cut 7 bases from V and 1 base from J; bases unmatched to any gene: 4. CDR3 nucleotides: TGCAGCGCCTCGACAGGGGGGAACACTGAAGCTTTCTTT. Translating it yields CSASTGGNTEAFF.

The J gene is TRBJ2-5, the V gene TRBV29-1, with D maybe TRBD1 (7 bases). The end of the DNA fits TRBJ2-7 better, so the J call may be wrong. Germline values: CDR1 SQVTM, CDR2 ANQGSEA. This CDR3 is 12 amino acids long. CDR3 region: CSARGVSYEQYF. CDR3 in DNA: TGCAGCGCCAGGGGGGTCTCCTACGAGCAGTACTTC.